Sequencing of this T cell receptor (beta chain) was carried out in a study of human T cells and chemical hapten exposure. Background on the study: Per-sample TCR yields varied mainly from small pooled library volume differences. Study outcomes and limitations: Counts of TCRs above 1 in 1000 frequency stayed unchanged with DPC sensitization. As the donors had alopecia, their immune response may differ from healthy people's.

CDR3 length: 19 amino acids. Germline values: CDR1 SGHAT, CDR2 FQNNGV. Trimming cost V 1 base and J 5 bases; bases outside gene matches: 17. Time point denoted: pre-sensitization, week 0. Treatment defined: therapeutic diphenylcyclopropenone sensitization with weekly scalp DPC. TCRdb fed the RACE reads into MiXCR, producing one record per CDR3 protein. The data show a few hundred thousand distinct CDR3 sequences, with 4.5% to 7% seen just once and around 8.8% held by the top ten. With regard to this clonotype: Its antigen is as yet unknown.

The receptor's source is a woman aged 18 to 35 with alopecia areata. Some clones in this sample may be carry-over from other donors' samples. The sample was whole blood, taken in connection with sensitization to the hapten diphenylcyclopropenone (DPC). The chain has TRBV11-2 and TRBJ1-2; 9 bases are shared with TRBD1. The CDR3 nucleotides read TGTGCCAGCAGCTTAGGAGGAGGACAGGGGTCCTTCGGGGTGTATGGCTACACCTTC. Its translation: CASSLGGGQGSFGVYGYTF.